These 19 T cell receptor beta chains came from one sample sequenced in a study of human T cells and chemical hapten exposure. TCRdb recomputed calls from the RACE reads with MiXCR, one row per CDR3 protein. The sample lists 200,000 to 300,000 distinct CDR3 sequences, approximately 8.4% occurring once. This sample's time point: pre-sensitization, week 0. Treatment: therapeutic diphenylcyclopropenone sensitization with weekly scalp DPC. The specimen comprised whole blood, sampled in connection with sensitization to the hapten diphenylcyclopropenone (DPC). The receptor source for this set is a middle-aged woman with alopecia areata. Some clones in this sample may be carry-over from other donors' samples.

The V gene is TRBV7-9, the J gene TRBJ2-3; the D gene is possibly TRBD2 (6 bases). V was cut by 4 bases and J by 2 bases, with 10 bases left in between. Germline loops: CDR1 SEHNR, CDR2 FQNEAQ (reference sequence). This CDR3 has 14 amino acids. CDR3 nucleotide sequence: TGTGCCAGCAGCTCGGGACTTCCCACAGATACGCAGTATTTT. This translates into CASSSGLPTDTQYF. The full variable domain, its missing parts supplied by reference TRBV7-9 and TRBJ2-3, is DTGVSQNPRHKITKRGQNVTFRCDPISEHNRLYWYRQTLGQGPEFLTYFQNEAQLEKSRLLSDRFSAERPKGSFSTLEIQRTEQGDSAMYLCASSSGLPTDTQYFGPGTRLTVL.

This clonotype was counted a few times. V usage is TRBV6-5 and J usage is TRBJ1-1; TRBD1 might be the D (6 bases). The CDR3 has 13 residues. V gave up 6 bases and J gave up 11 bases, with 19 bases separating them. The germline V gene has CDR1 MNHEY and CDR2 SVGAGI. The DNA of the CDR3 is TGTGCCAGCAGATCCCGGGACACCCCTAGGGCTTTCTTT. It codes for CASRSRDTPRAFF.

The chain couples TRBV6-5 to TRBJ1-1, with D perhaps matching TRBD1 (6 bases). The CDR3 is 14 amino acids. Germline V lookup: CDR1 MNHEY, CDR2 SVGAGI. The ends were cut back, 3 bases at V and 3 bases at J, with 11 bases in the middle. CDR3 DNA sequence: TGTGCCAGCAGTTATCGGGGGCCGGACACTGAAGCTTTCTTT. This gives the protein CASSYRGPDTEAFF.

The rearrangement joins TRBV6-1 to TRBJ1-2; no firm D call. Germline V gene sequence: CDR1 MNHNS, CDR2 SASEGT. The V and J ends lost 8 bases and 5 bases respectively, with 15 bases between them. The CDR3 length is 13 residues. In DNA form, the CDR3 reads TGTGCCAGCCTTGCCAACCACCCTTATGGCTACACCTTC. It encodes CASLANHPYGYTF.

This clonotype was seen many times. V gene TRBV20-1 combines with J gene TRBJ2-7; the D gene is possibly TRBD2 (5 bases). The CDR3 runs 12 residues. Trimming took off 3 bases at V and 5 bases at J, with 11 bases between the two ends. Per germline, CDR1 DFQATT and CDR2 SNEGSKA (reference sequence). The DNA of the CDR3 is TGCAGTGCTAGGCCGGGGTCCCACGAGCAGTACTTC. Translated: CSARPGSHEQYF.

This chain links TRBV4-1 with TRBJ2-2; D not certain. Per the germline V gene, CDR1 is MGHRA and CDR2 is YSYEKL. CDR3 length: 13 residues. With 3 bases removed from V and 1 base from J, the gap between germline ends came to 3 bases. The CDR3 bases are TGCGCCAGCAGCCAGCTGAACACCGGGGAGCTGTTTTTT. Its protein is CASSQLNTGELFF.

This clonotype was observed many times. The chain couples TRBV6-6 to TRBJ1-2, with D possibly TRBD1 on 5 matching bases. In germline, CDR1 is MNHNY, CDR2 SVGAGI (reference sequence). The CDR3 is made up of 15 amino acids. Trimming removed 5 bases at V and 9 bases at J, with 22 bases between. The CDR3 loop is CASSHEGGALFRYTF. CDR3 DNA sequence: TGTGCCAGCAGTCACGAGGGAGGGGCCCTGTTCCGCTACACCTTC.

The chain links TRBV27 to TRBJ2-7, with a weak D call TRBD1 (5 bases). This CDR3 comprises 14 residues. The V end lost 4 bases, the J end lost 2 bases, and 12 bases lay between the germline ends. Germline assignment: CDR1 MNHEY and CDR2 SMNVEV (reference sequence). CDR3 amino acids: CASSSADRTYEQYF. In DNA, the CDR3 is TGTGCCAGCAGTTCGGCTGACAGAACCTACGAGCAGTACTTC.

The genes are TRBV20-1 and TRBJ1-1; maybe TRBD1 (5 bases). V was trimmed by 0 bases and J by 11 bases, leaving 13 bases between them. Germline V gene data show CDR1 as DFQATT and CDR2 as SNEGSKA (reference sequence). CDR3 size: 12 residues. The CDR3 DNA reads TGCAGTGCTAGAGACGGGGCCCTCTTGGCTTTCTTT. This gives the protein CSARDGALLAFF.

J is TRBJ1-3 and V is TRBV6-5, with D tentatively TRBD1 (5 bases). This CDR3 is 17 amino acids long. Looked up from germline, CDR1 is MNHEY and CDR2 is SVGAGI. V lost 0 bases, J lost 3 bases, and 15 bases lay in between. The CDR3 region is CASSYSGRQGGGNTIYF. The CDR3 nucleotides are TGTGCCAGCAGTTACTCTGGGCGGCAGGGAGGTGGAAACACCATATATTTT.

CDR3 in amino acids: CASSPLDGNTIYF. The CDR3 nucleotides read TGTGCCAGCTCGCCCCTTGACGGAAACACCATATATTTT. This sequence joins TRBV18 and TRBJ1-3; D is unresolved. CDR3 size: 13 residues. Germline V gives CDR1 KGHSH, CDR2 LQKENI. V dropped 6 bases and J dropped 4 bases, with 10 bases sitting between them.

The J gene is TRBJ2-1, the V gene TRBV7-2, with TRBD2 identical over 8 bases. V shed 5 bases and J 0 bases; nucleotides not matched to a gene: 21. The CDR3 extends over 21 amino acids. Germline CDR1 is SGHTA and CDR2 is FQGNSA. CDR3 sequence reads: CASSTPETSDVHWSSYNEQFF. Here the CDR3 DNA reads TGTGCCAGCAGCACACCCGAGACTAGCGACGTCCATTGGAGCTCCTACAATGAGCAGTTCTTC. Full variable domain (missing parts from reference TRBV7-2 and TRBJ2-1): GAGVSQSPSNKVTEKGKDVELRCDPISGHTALYWYRQSLGQGLEFLIYFQGNSAPDKSGLPSDRFSAERTGGSVSTLTIQRTQQEDSAVYLCASSTPETSDVHWSSYNEQFFGPGTRLTVL.

This chain links TRBV6-5 with TRBJ2-5, with 8 bases that match TRBD2. V shed 0 bases, J shed 4 bases, and the junction held 4 bases outside the gene matches. This CDR3 comprises 15 residues. The germline V gene encodes CDR1 MNHEY and CDR2 SVGAGI. The CDR3 is CASSYSGLAGETQYF. The CDR3 DNA reads TGTGCCAGCAGTTACTCAGGTCTAGCGGGAGAGACCCAGTACTTC.

The chain recombines TRBV29-1 with TRBJ2-5, with 7 bases that match TRBD1. The CDR3 is 13 amino acids. With V trimmed by 3 bases and J by 5 bases, 6 bases remained unmatched. Germline CDR1 and CDR2: SQVTM and ANQGSEA. The CDR3 DNA reads TGCAGCGTTGAGCGACAGGGAAGCGAGACCCAGTACTTC. Protein sequence: CSVERQGSETQYF.

The V call is TRBV12-2, the J call TRBJ2-1; the table calls TRBD2, which could not be checked here. TRBV12-2 is shown as a pseudogene. The CDR3 extends over 18 amino acids. The CDR3: CASRLPTGLAGIYNEQFF. In DNA, the CDR3 is TGTGCAAGTCGCTTACCGACGGGACTAGCGGGGATCTACAATGAGCAGTTCTTC.

This clonotype has more than one count but fewer than ten. The V call is TRBV11-2, the J call TRBJ2-3, with a weak D call TRBD2 (7 bases). The V end was cut by 5 bases, the J end by 2 bases, with 11 bases between. CDR1 and CDR2 (germline): SGHAT, FQNNGV. There are 14 residues in the CDR3. The CDR3 reads CASSPGGHTDTQYF. CDR3 nucleotide sequence: TGTGCCAGCAGCCCGGGGGGCCACACAGATACGCAGTATTTT.

This clonotype was seen a handful of times. The genes are TRBV7-6 and TRBJ2-6; 8 bases align to TRBD1. V shed 5 bases, J shed 0 bases, and the junction held 9 bases outside the gene matches. Germline V gene sequence: CDR1 SGHVS, CDR2 FNYEAQ. The CDR3 loop spans 18 amino acids. The CDR3 loop reads CASSLRTGHSSGANVLTF. The DNA of the CDR3 is TGTGCCAGCAGCCTCAGGACAGGGCACTCCTCTGGGGCCAACGTCCTGACTTTC.

This clonotype was seen ten or more times. DNA of the CDR3: TGTGCCAGCAGCCAAGGTCAAGGTGGGGAAAAACTGTTTTTT. Its translation is CASSQGQGGEKLFF. The chain is built from TRBV4-2 and TRBJ1-4; D gene ambiguous. The ends were cut back, 1 base at V and 8 bases at J, with 11 bases in the middle. Germline V gives CDR1 LGHNA, CDR2 YNFKEQ. The CDR3 spans 14 residues.

The rearrangement joins TRBV6-5 to TRBJ2-1; no clear D. The CDR3 length is 14 residues. Trimming pared 5 bases from V and 8 bases from J, leaving 16 bases between. Per the germline V gene, CDR1 is MNHEY and CDR2 is SVGAGI. CDR3 bases: TGTGCCAGCAGTCCACTACCTTCGGGCCATGAGCAGTTCTTC. Encoded protein: CASSPLPSGHEQFF.